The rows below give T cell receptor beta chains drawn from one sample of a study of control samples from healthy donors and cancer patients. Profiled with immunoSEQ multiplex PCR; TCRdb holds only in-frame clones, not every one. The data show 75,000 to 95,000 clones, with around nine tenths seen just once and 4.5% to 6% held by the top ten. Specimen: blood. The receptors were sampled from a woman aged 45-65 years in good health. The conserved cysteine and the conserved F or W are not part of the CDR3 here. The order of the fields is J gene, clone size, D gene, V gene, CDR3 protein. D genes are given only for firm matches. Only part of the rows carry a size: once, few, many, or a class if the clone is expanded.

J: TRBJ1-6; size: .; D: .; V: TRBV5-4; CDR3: ASSLGERQTYNSPLH
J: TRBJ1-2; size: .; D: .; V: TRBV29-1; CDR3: SVVGEGGGYGYT
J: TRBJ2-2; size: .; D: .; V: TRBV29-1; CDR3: SPIRTLHTGELF
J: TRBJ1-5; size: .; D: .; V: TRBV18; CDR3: ASSPGIANQPQH
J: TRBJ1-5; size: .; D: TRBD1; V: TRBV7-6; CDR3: ASSLGTGPYQPQH
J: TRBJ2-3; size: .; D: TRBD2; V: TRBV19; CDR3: ASSTWTSGEITDTQY
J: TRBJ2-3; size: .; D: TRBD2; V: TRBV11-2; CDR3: ASSLAAGVSTDTQY
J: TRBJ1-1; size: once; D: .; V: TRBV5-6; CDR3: ASSFPDNTEAF
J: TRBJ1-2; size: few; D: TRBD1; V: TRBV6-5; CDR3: ASTRDRMSFYGYT
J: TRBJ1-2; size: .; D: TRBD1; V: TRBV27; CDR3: ASSRTGNANYGYT
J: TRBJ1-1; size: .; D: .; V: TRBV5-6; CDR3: ASSFGYFTEAF
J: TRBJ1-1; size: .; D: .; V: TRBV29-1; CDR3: SVEEAAQGAF
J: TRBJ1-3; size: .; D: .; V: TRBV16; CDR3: ASSQYTNSGNTIY
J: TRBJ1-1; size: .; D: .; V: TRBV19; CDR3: ASNPETGNTEAF
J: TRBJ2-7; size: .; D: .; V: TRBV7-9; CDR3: ASSLGYSLLEQY
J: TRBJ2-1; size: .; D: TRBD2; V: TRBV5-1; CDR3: ASSSLAGGLNEQF
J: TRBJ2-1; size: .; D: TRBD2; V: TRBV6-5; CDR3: ASRPGLSSYNEQF
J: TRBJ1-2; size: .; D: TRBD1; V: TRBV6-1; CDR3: ASSEALRQGGNYGYT
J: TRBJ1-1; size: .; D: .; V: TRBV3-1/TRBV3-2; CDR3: ASSLFGGNTEAF
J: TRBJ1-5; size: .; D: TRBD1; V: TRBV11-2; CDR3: ASSLGGQGGSQPQH
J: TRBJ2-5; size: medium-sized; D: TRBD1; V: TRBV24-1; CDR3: ATSDRAARQGRETQY
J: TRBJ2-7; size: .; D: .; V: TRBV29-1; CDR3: SVVLSTYEQY
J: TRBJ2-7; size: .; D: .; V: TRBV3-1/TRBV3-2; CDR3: ASSQAQGGWSEQY
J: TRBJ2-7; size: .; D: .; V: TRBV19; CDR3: ASSIGSASYEQY
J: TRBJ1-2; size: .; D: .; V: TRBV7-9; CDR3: ASSLAPGRGYT
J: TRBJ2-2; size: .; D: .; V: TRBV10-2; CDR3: ASSEAPANTGELF
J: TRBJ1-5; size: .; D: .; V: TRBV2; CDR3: ASSGDSNQPQH
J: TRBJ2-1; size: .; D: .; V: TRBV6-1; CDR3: ASSEGSDEQF
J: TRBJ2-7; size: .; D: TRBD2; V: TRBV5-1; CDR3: ASSLVVGRVGGVRGSSYEQY
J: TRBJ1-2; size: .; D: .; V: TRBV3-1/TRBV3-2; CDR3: ASSQDQGDYGYT
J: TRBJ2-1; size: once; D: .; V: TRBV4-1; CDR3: ASSQEGSEQF
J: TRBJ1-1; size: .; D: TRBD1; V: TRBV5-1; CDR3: ASSQGLKWGTEAF